A single sample gave rise to the 7 T cell receptor beta chains below, sequenced in a study of blood T cells in healthy people across ages. A second PCR, run for about 7 to 11 cycles, used a sample-barcoded 5' primer plus a J-beta primer mix. TCRdb independently ran MiXCR on the 5' RACE reads; one entry per CDR3 protein. The repertoire holds hundreds of thousands of distinct CDR3 sequences, with around 24% as singletons. The same sample was also studied in work on T cells of mothers and their children.

Sequencing input: blood. Every receptor here comes from a boy between 10 and 17 years old in good health.

This clonotype was picked up a small number of times. This sequence joins TRBV4-3 and TRBJ2-1, with 9 positions matching TRBD2. CDR3 size: 16 residues. Per germline, CDR1 LGHNA and CDR2 YSLEER. J was trimmed by 9 bases and V by 0 bases; bases with no gene match: 9. The CDR3 DNA follows: TGCGCCAGCAGCCAAGAGGGGCTAGCGGGAACGGGTGAGCAGTTCTTC. The encoded protein is CASSQEGLAGTGEQFF.

This sequence joins TRBV4-3 and TRBJ2-5; a possible D gene is TRBD2 (6 bases). The DNA end is more similar to TRBJ2-1, so the J call may be wrong. The CDR3 extends over 18 amino acids. Germline V lookup: CDR1 LGHNA, CDR2 YSLEER. The CDR3, as DNA: TGCGCCAGCAGCCAAGAAATCCGCGGGGATTGGGATTATATTAAGCAGTTCTTC. Amino acids: CASSQEIRGDWDYIKQFF.

The rearrangement joins TRBV5-8 to TRBJ2-7; 13 bases match TRBD2. The CDR3 consists of 15 residues. V lost 3 bases to trimming and J lost 5 bases; unmatched junction nucleotides: 5. Germline-derived CDR1 and CDR2 are SGHTS and YDEGEE. The CDR3 reads CASSWGTSGVDEQYF. CDR3 nucleotide sequence: TGTGCCAGCAGCTGGGGGACTAGCGGGGTCGACGAGCAGTACTTC.

This sequence joins TRBV20-1 and TRBJ2-1, with 9 bases fitting TRBD2. The CDR3 consists of 14 residues. With V trimmed by 2 bases and J by 4 bases, 3 bases remained unmatched. The V gene's germline CDR1 is DFQATT and CDR2 SNEGSKA (reference sequence). In nucleotides, the CDR3 is TGCAGTGCTAGACTAGCGGGGCTTTACAATGAGCAGTTCTTC. Its translation is CSARLAGLYNEQFF.

This clonotype was found a few times. CDR3 loop: CSARDRETRQYF. In DNA form, the CDR3 reads TGCAGTGCTAGAGATAGGGAGACTAGGCAGTACTTC. V usage is TRBV20-1 and J usage is TRBJ2-7, with D maybe TRBD2 (6 bases). Trimming took off 0 bases at V and 9 bases at J, with 12 bases between the two ends. The CDR3 totals 12 residues. CDR1 and CDR2 (germline): DFQATT, SNEGSKA (reference sequence).

This clonotype showed up just a few times. The gene calls are TRBV24-1 and TRBJ2-2, with 9 bases identical to TRBD1. The CDR3 spans 16 residues. J lost 5 bases, V lost 4 bases, and 7 bases had no gene match. Germline CDR1 reads KGHDR; CDR2 reads SFDVKD. This chain's CDR3 is CATSDPGQGRTGELFF. As DNA, the CDR3 is TGTGCCACCAGTGACCCGGGACAGGGCAGGACCGGGGAGCTGTTTTTT.

This clonotype was detected only a few times. The gene calls are TRBV7-2 and TRBJ2-5; D is possibly TRBD1 (6 bases). The DNA end is a closer match to TRBJ2-7, so the J assignment may be wrong. Germline CDR1 and CDR2: SGHTA and FQGNSA. The CDR3 totals 13 residues. CDR3 region: CASSREDSYEQYF. Written as DNA, the CDR3 is TGTGCCAGCAGCCGTGAGGACAGCTACGAGCAGTACTTC.